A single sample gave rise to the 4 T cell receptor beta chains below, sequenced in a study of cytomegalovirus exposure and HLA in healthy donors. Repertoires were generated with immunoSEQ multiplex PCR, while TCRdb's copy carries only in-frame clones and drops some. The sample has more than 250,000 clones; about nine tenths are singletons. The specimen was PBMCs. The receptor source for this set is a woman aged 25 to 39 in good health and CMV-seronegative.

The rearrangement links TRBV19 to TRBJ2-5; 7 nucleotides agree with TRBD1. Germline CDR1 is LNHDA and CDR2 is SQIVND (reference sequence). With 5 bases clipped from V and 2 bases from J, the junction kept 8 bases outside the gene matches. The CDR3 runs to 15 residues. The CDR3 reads CASSLNRGSQETQYF. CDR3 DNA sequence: TGTGCCAGTAGTTTAAACAGGGGAAGTCAAGAGACCCAGTACTTC.

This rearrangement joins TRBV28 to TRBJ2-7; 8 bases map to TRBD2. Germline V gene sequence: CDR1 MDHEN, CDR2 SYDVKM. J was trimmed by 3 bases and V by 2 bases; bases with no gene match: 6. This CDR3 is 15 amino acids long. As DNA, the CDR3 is TGTGCCAGCAGTTTACCGGGACTAGGGGGCTACGAGCAGTACTTC. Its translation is CASSLPGLGGYEQYF.

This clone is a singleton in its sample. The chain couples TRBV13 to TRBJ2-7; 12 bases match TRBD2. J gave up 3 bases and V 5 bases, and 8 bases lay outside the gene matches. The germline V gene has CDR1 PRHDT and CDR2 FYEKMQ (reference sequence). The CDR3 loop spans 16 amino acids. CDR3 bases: TGTGCCAGCAGCCCGCGACTAGCGGGAGACAACTACGAGCAGTACTTC. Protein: CASSPRLAGDNYEQYF.

CDR3 nucleotides: TGTGCCAGCAGCTACTCCGGGACAGGGATCCAGGGGGCTACGCAGTATTTT. Its translation: CASSYSGTGIQGATQYF. The V gene is TRBV7-2, the J gene TRBJ2-3; 9 bases are a match to TRBD1. Germline loops: CDR1 SGHTA, CDR2 FQGNSA. The CDR3 sequence is 17 residues long. V was pared by 4 bases and J by 8 bases, with 16 bases of the junction left unmatched.